This T cell receptor beta chain came from a study of Graves' ophthalmopathy and Graves' hyperthyroidism. Study-wide points: Ophthalmopathy cases were distinguished from stable hyperthyroidism by a 13-signature model, reaching over 85% sensitivity and approximately 83% specificity. Forecasting of ophthalmopathy progression by the model achieved 70.59% sensitivity and 72.22% specificity.

Diagnostic conclusions were grounded in clinical symptoms, serum thyroxine, TRAb, thyroid ultrasound and orbital computed tomography. The CDR3 sequence is 13 residues long. V shed 2 bases and J shed 4 bases, with 9 bases lying between them. Germline V gene lookup returns CDR1 GTSNPN and CDR2 SVGIG (reference sequence). Only a few counts were recorded for this clonotype. Its antigen is unidentified. Amplifying from RNA transcripts, the study obtained TCR beta CDR3 regions. The first-round RT-PCR employed HTBI primers together with the Qiagen OneStep RT-PCR kit. A multiplex PCR was then performed as the second round. One entry per CDR3 protein results from TCRdb running MiXCR on the multiplex PCR reads. The table shows around 470,000 distinct CDR3 sequences, with over 13% occurring only once.

Material for sequencing was blood. The chain recombines TRBV30 with TRBJ1-5; D gene ambiguous. This clonotype was sampled from a woman younger than 45 with Graves' ophthalmopathy. CDR3 amino acids: CAWSSRSNQPQHF. The CDR3 DNA sequence: TGTGCCTGGAGTAGTCGGTCAAATCAGCCCCAGCATTTT.